These 19 T cell receptor beta chains were sequenced from one sample in a study of early stage breast cancer tumors (dated by TCRdb to about 2017). The library came from the immunoSEQ multiplex PCR assay. Sourced from immuneACCESS, this table was stored by TCRdb with only in-frame sequences that have V and J called. A share of the clones is absent; for the studies checked, an unresolved V gene accounts for under half, and the remainder has no known explanation. The sample data list about 48,000 clones, and 65% to 90% of these were observed just once. 1.3% to 1.5% of the sample is taken by the ten largest. The sequencing input was blood. Receptors were obtained from a person aged 45 to 59 with breast cancer.

The chain's CDR3 is CASSHTGSDRNEQFF. CDR3 in DNA: TGTGCCAGTAGCCATACAGGGTCGGACAGGAATGAGCAGTTCTTC. The chain carries TRBV19 and TRBJ2-1, with TRBD1 matching over 7 bases. Germline CDR1 reads LNHDA; CDR2 reads SQIVND (reference sequence). Trimming at V came to 6 bases and at J to 7 bases, leaving 12 bases not matched to a gene. The CDR3 loop spans 15 amino acids.

The chain is built from TRBV29-1 and TRBJ2-7; D is unresolved. The CDR3 has 12 residues. Trimming removed 2 bases from V and 1 base from J, with 6 bases in between. Germline-derived CDR1 and CDR2 are SQVTM and ANQGSEA. This chain's CDR3 is CSVESKSYEQYF. The DNA for the CDR3 is TGCAGCGTTGAATCGAAGTCCTACGAGCAGTACTTC.

The chain recombines TRBV5-3 with TRBJ2-5; TRBD1 agrees at 9 bases. TRBV5-3 is assigned to the ORF class and has an uncertain function. V lost 1 base, J lost 4 bases, and 5 bases stayed unmatched. The length of the CDR3 is 15 residues. The CDR3 sequence: CARSLTGGEGETQYF. The CDR3 DNA reads as TGTGCCAGAAGCTTGACAGGGGGCGAGGGAGAGACCCAGTACTTC.

V gene TRBV6-5 combines with J gene TRBJ1-5; the D gene is possibly TRBD1 (5 bases). V lost 2 bases, J lost 7 bases, and 12 bases lay in between. The V gene's germline CDR1 is MNHEY and CDR2 SVGAGI. The CDR3 totals 14 residues. The CDR3 protein is CASSYGGGQQPQHF. The CDR3 DNA is TGTGCCAGCAGTTACGGGGGAGGACAACAGCCCCAGCATTTT.

This sequence joins TRBV5-8 and TRBJ2-1, with D perhaps matching TRBD1 (5 bases). Looked up from germline, CDR1 is SGHTS and CDR2 is YDEGEE. The CDR3 runs 16 residues. V was pared by 2 bases and J by 1 base, with 13 bases between. The CDR3 coding sequence is TGTGCCAGCAGCTTAGGGGCCCTGCCGTCCTACAATGAGCAGTTCTTC. This sequence encodes CASSLGALPSYNEQFF.

The chain recombines TRBV19 with TRBJ1-4; unclear D gene. The CDR3 runs to 14 residues. V gave up 7 bases and J gave up 0 bases, with 9 bases separating them. Germline values: CDR1 LNHDA, CDR2 SQIVND (reference sequence). CDR3 loop: CASMQTATNEKLFF. The CDR3 nucleotides read TGTGCCAGTATGCAGACTGCAACTAATGAAAAACTGTTTTTT.

This clone has a single count. The chain couples TRBV5-1 to TRBJ1-5; 12 positions agree with TRBD1. The germline V gene encodes CDR1 SGHRS and CDR2 YFSETQ. V trimming: 4 bases; J trimming: 5 bases; junction bases outside the gene matches: 4. The CDR3 covers 15 residues. In DNA, the CDR3 is TGCGCCAGCAGCATCGGGACAGGGGGCTATCAGCCCCAGCATTTT. This sequence encodes CASSIGTGGYQPQHF.

This clone was seen just once. The CDR3 loop reads CSVERRGEQYF. Written as DNA, the CDR3 is TGCAGCGTTGAGCGCCGGGGCGAGCAGTACTTC. The chain couples TRBV29-1 to TRBJ2-7, with D perhaps TRBD2 (5 bases). This CDR3 is 11 amino acids long. V lost 3 bases, J lost 6 bases, and 9 bases lay in between. Looked up from germline, CDR1 is SQVTM and CDR2 is ANQGSEA.

This sequence joins TRBV10-3 and TRBJ2-7; possibly TRBD1 for D (8 bases). Trimming stripped 3 bases from V and 2 bases from J, with 17 bases between. Germline assignment: CDR1 ENHRY and CDR2 SYGVKD. The CDR3 sequence is 16 residues long. The CDR3 bases are TGTGCCATCAGTGACTCGAAACAGGGGGGGGCCTACGAGCAGTACTTC. This sequence encodes CAISDSKQGGAYEQYF.

The rearrangement joins TRBV11-1 to TRBJ2-1, with TRBD2 matching 9 bases. The germline gives CDR1 SGHAT, CDR2 FQDESV (reference sequence). V gave up 2 bases and J gave up 7 bases; unmatched junction bases: 12. The CDR3 consists of 17 residues. The DNA for the CDR3 is TGTGCCAGCAGCTTACTTGGGCGGGAGGGCCTGTTAAATGAGCAGTTCTTC. Protein sequence: CASSLLGREGLLNEQFF.

This chain connects TRBV5-1 to TRBJ2-2; no reliable D call. The CDR3 sequence is 16 residues long. Looked up from germline, CDR1 is SGHRS and CDR2 is YFSETQ. The germline V and J ends were trimmed by 4 bases and 6 bases, with 19 bases remaining between them. The CDR3 DNA is TGCGCCAGCAGCAGGACCCCTCTTAAGGGCGCCGGGGAGCTGTTTTTT. This encodes CASSRTPLKGAGELFF.

This chain links TRBV4-2 with TRBJ2-1; D gene unclear. Germline-derived CDR1 and CDR2 are LGHNA and YNFKEQ. The CDR3 contains 12 residues. V lost 1 base to trimming and J lost 6 bases, with 4 bases between them. CDR3 residues: CASSQVPNEQFF. CDR3 sequence (DNA): TGTGCCAGCAGCCAAGTGCCCAATGAGCAGTTCTTC.

This chain uses TRBV15 with TRBJ1-3, with a possible D match to TRBD1 (6 bases). V was clipped by 1 base and J by 0 bases, with 7 bases between them. The CDR3 consists of 15 residues. Germline assignment: CDR1 LNHNV and CDR2 YYDKDF (reference sequence). CDR3: CATSRGQASGNTIYF. DNA for the CDR3: TGTGCCACCAGCAGAGGACAGGCCTCTGGAAACACCATATATTTT. Full variable domain (rest looked up from reference TRBV15 and TRBJ1-3): DAMVIQNPRYQVTQFGKPVTLSCSQTLNHNVMYWYQQKSSQAPKLLFHYYDKDFNNEADTPDNFQSRRPNTSFCFLDIRSPGLGDTAMYLCATSRGQASGNTIYFGEGSWLTVV.

This chain links TRBV30 with TRBJ1-3; TRBD1 matches at 11 bases. Germline V CDR1 and CDR2: GTSNPN, SVGIG (reference sequence). The CDR3 spans 13 residues. V trimming: 7 bases; J trimming: 3 bases; junction bases outside the gene matches: 2. CDR3 amino acids: CALGQGDGNTIYF. The CDR3 bases are TGTGCCTTGGGACAGGGGGATGGAAACACCATATATTTT.

The chain employs TRBV10-2 and TRBJ2-2; D unresolved. Germline CDR1 and CDR2: WSHSY and SAAADI. Deletions cut 6 bases from V and 2 bases from J, with 16 bases between. The CDR3 extends over 16 amino acids. The CDR3 is CASSVPGRSNTGELFF. The CDR3 nucleotides read TGCGCCAGCAGCGTTCCCGGACGTTCTAACACCGGGGAGCTGTTTTTT.

The chain combines TRBV25-1 with TRBJ2-1; D is perhaps TRBD1 (5 bases). Trimming left V 6 bases short and J 5 bases short, with 11 bases between. CDR1 and CDR2 (germline): MGHDK, SYGVNS. The CDR3 consists of 13 residues. CDR3 residues: CASSTGTHNEQFF. The CDR3, as DNA: TGTGCCAGCAGCACAGGAACTCACAATGAGCAGTTCTTC.

This rearrangement joins TRBV5-4 to TRBJ2-3; 11 nucleotides line up with TRBD1. This CDR3 comprises 16 residues. Germline loops: CDR1 SGHNT, CDR2 YYREEE (reference sequence). J lost 0 bases, V lost 4 bases, and 4 bases had no gene match. CDR3: CASSRTGGGSTDTQYF. The CDR3, as DNA: TGTGCCAGCAGCCGGACAGGGGGCGGGAGCACAGATACGCAGTATTTT.

The rearrangement uses TRBV7-2 and TRBJ1-1; tentative D call: TRBD1 (6 bases). The CDR3 length is 12 residues. Germline CDR1 SGHTA, CDR2 FQGNSA. Trimming took off 3 bases at V and 8 bases at J, with 10 bases between the two ends. The CDR3 coding sequence is TGTGCCAGCAGCTTCTACAGGGCGGAAGCTTTCTTT. Translating it yields CASSFYRAEAFF.

This rearrangement joins TRBV6-5 to TRBJ2-5; no clear D gene. The length of the CDR3 is 13 residues. Trimming pared 8 bases from V and 5 bases from J, leaving 15 bases between. CDR1 is MNHEY, CDR2 SVGAGI, per germline. This chain's CDR3 is CASSLIVGETQYF. CDR3 bases: TGTGCCAGCTCCCTGATCGTCGGGGAGACCCAGTACTTC.